The 27 T cell receptor beta chains below come from one sample, sequenced in a study of T-cell memory formation after mild COVID-19. In TCRdb, the 5' RACE reads were re-called with MiXCR into one record per CDR3 protein. This table has about 250,000 distinct CDR3 sequences, approximately 15% appearing once. Specimen: PBMCs or a T cell subset sorted from them (not recorded which). The receptor set was obtained from an adult woman who had mild COVID-19 (a few samples of this study predate the infection). Cell type and time point are not known.

This clonotype occurred many times. This chain uses TRBV7-6 with TRBJ2-1; D call uncertain. The germline V gene has CDR1 SGHVS and CDR2 FNYEAQ. The CDR3 extends over 17 amino acids. V dropped 1 base and J dropped 0 bases, with 13 bases sitting between them. The CDR3 sequence is CASSLGFTIPSYNEQFF. CDR3 nucleotides: TGTGCCAGCAGCTTAGGGTTTACGATCCCCTCCTACAATGAGCAGTTCTTC.

This clonotype was picked up a small number of times. This rearrangement joins TRBV18 to TRBJ1-2; D is uncertain. CDR1 and CDR2 from the germline V gene are KGHSH and LQKENI. The CDR3 is made up of 14 amino acids. The germline V and J ends were trimmed by 2 bases and 8 bases, with 15 bases remaining between them. CDR3 sequence reads: CASSPDIPKRGYTF. The CDR3 nucleotides are TGTGCCAGCTCACCAGACATACCTAAGCGCGGCTACACCTTC.

This clonotype was detected many times. The chain is built from TRBV24-1 and TRBJ2-3; tentative D call: TRBD2 (6 bases). Deletions cut 0 bases from V and 1 base from J, with 16 bases between. This CDR3 spans 18 amino acids. The germline CDR1 and CDR2 sequences are KGHDR and SFDVKD. This chain's CDR3 is CATSDLRLAAGGTDTQYF. CDR3 sequence (DNA): TGTGCCACCAGTGATTTGCGGCTAGCAGCGGGCGGCACAGATACGCAGTATTTT.

This chain connects TRBV4-1 to TRBJ1-1; tentatively, D is TRBD1 (6 bases). Germline CDR1 is MGHRA and CDR2 is YSYEKL. V lost 2 bases to trimming and J lost 7 bases, with 20 bases between them. The CDR3 is made up of 16 amino acids. The CDR3 spells CASSQNPSGGYYEAFF. CDR3 coding DNA: TGCGCCAGCAGCCAAAACCCCTCGGGGGGCTATTATGAAGCTTTCTTT.

This chain connects TRBV20-1 to TRBJ1-5; 7 nucleotides agree with TRBD1. The CDR3 has 14 residues. Germline lookup yields CDR1 DFQATT and CDR2 SNEGSKA (reference sequence). The junction had 5 bases not matched to a gene; V was cut back by 5 bases and J by 1 base. CDR3 loop: CSAAGTASNQPQHF. CDR3 in DNA: TGCAGTGCTGCCGGGACAGCGAGCAATCAGCCCCAGCATTTT.

In its sample, this clonotype was seen a few times. This chain connects TRBV6-1 to TRBJ2-5, with TRBD1 as a possible D gene (6 bases). V gave up 4 bases and J gave up 1 base, with 16 bases separating them. CDR1 MNHNS and CDR2 SASEGT come from the germline V gene. This CDR3 region has 16 residues. The CDR3 DNA is TGTGCCAGCAGTGTAGACCCCGGACAGCCCCAAGAGACCCAGTACTTC. It encodes CASSVDPGQPQETQYF.

This clonotype was seen only a few times. The chain combines TRBV15 with TRBJ1-1, with TRBD1 as a possible D gene (5 bases). This CDR3 has 12 residues. Germline V gene sequence: CDR1 LNHNV, CDR2 YYDKDF (reference sequence). Trimming cost V 0 bases and J 9 bases, with 8 bases left between them. CDR3 DNA sequence: TGTGCCACCAGCAGAGAGAAGGGACAAGCTTTCTTT. It specifies CATSREKGQAFF.

This clonotype has more than one count but fewer than ten. The chain has TRBV5-1 and TRBJ2-4; tentative D call: TRBD2 (6 bases). Trimming took 0 bases from V and 8 from J, leaving 15 bases between them. CDR1 and CDR2 from the germline V gene are SGHRS and YFSETQ. The CDR3 runs to 15 residues. The CDR3 spells CASSLASGVKDIQYF. The CDR3, as DNA: TGCGCCAGCAGCTTGGCGTCGGGGGTGAAGGACATTCAGTACTTC.

The genes are TRBV20-1 and TRBJ1-4; a weak D match, TRBD1 (5 bases). Germline lookup yields CDR1 DFQATT and CDR2 SNEGSKA (reference sequence). The length of the CDR3 is 15 residues. Trimming pared 4 bases from V and 7 bases from J, leaving 19 bases between. CDR3 in DNA: TGCAGTGCTACACGCACCGGGACCCCCGGTGAAAAACTGTTTTTT. It codes for CSATRTGTPGEKLFF.

This clonotype was seen repeatedly, ten times or more. V and J are TRBV7-9 and TRBJ2-7; 7 nucleotides line up with TRBD2. The CDR3 has 14 residues. V shed 5 bases, J shed 4 bases, and the junction held 8 bases outside the gene matches. Germline V gives CDR1 SEHNR, CDR2 FQNEAQ (reference sequence). The CDR3 reads CASSRGTNRYEQYF. The CDR3 DNA sequence: TGTGCCAGCAGCCGCGGGACTAATCGGTACGAGCAGTACTTC.

There are a few counts of this clonotype. The chain employs TRBV24-1 and TRBJ2-2, with D maybe TRBD2 (6 bases). Trimming removed 7 bases at V and 7 bases at J, with 18 bases between. CDR1 and CDR2 (germline): KGHDR, SFDVKD. The CDR3 contains 15 residues. In nucleotides, the CDR3 is TGTGCCACCAGGCGGGGCAGCCCGTTCGGCGGGGAGCTGTTTTTT. As protein: CATRRGSPFGGELFF.

This clonotype was seen ten or more times. The rearrangement uses TRBV12-3 or TRBV12-4 and TRBJ2-3; possible D gene TRBD2, 5 bases. Trimming left V 6 bases short and J 4 bases short, with 11 bases between. The CDR3 consists of 13 residues. The CDR3 loop is CASSLGAADTQYF. The CDR3 bases are TGTGCCAGCAGCTTGGGAGCGGCAGATACGCAGTATTTT.

This sequence joins TRBV28 and TRBJ2-7, with unresolved D. The germline CDR1 and CDR2 sequences are MDHEN and SYDVKM. The CDR3 sequence is 11 residues long. V gave up 7 bases and J gave up 4 bases, with 8 bases separating them. The CDR3 coding sequence is TGTGCCAGCAAAGGTCGGTACGAGCAGTACGTC. This sequence encodes CASKGRYEQYV.

This clonotype was detected only a few times. The chain carries TRBV4-3 and TRBJ2-1, with D possibly TRBD2 on 6 matching bases. CDR1 and CDR2 from the germline V gene are LGHNA and YSLEER. Trimming took 0 bases from V and 2 from J, leaving 17 bases between them. The length of the CDR3 is 18 residues. This chain's CDR3 is CASSQEPPGSGAYNEQFF. CDR3 DNA: TGCGCCAGCAGCCAAGAACCCCCCGGTAGCGGAGCCTACAATGAGCAGTTCTTC.

This chain uses TRBV29-1 with TRBJ2-5; 10 bases are shared with TRBD1. This CDR3 has 17 residues. Trimming took 0 bases from V and 4 from J; bases not matched to a gene: 11. CDR1 and CDR2 (germline): SQVTM, ANQGSEA. The CDR3, as DNA: TGCAGCGTTGAAGATAAACCCGGGACAGGGGACCCAGAGACCCAGTACTTC. Its protein is CSVEDKPGTGDPETQYF. The full variable domain, in which reference TRBV29-1 and TRBJ2-5 provide the parts outside the CDR3, is SAVISQKPSRDICQRGTSLTIQCQVDSQVTMMFWYRQQPGQSLTLIATANQGSEATYESGFVIDKFPISRPNLTFSTLTVSNMSPEDSSIYLCSVEDKPGTGDPETQYFGPGTRLLVL.

The V and J genes are TRBV15 and TRBJ2-3; 9 bases fit TRBD1. The CDR3 is made up of 15 amino acids. From germline, CDR1 is LNHNV and CDR2 YYDKDF (reference sequence). The junction had 5 bases not matched to a gene; V was cut back by 4 bases and J by 3 bases. CDR3: CATSTTGQGTDTQYF. The CDR3 DNA is TGTGCCACCAGCACTACGGGACAGGGTACAGATACGCAGTATTTT. Full variable domain (rest looked up from reference TRBV15 and TRBJ2-3): DAMVIQNPRYQVTQFGKPVTLSCSQTLNHNVMYWYQQKSSQAPKLLFHYYDKDFNNEADTPDNFQSRRPNTSFCFLDIRSPGLGDTAMYLCATSTTGQGTDTQYFGPGTRLTVL.

The genes are TRBV7-9 and TRBJ1-1; D uncertain. Looked up from germline, CDR1 is SEHNR and CDR2 is FQNEAQ (reference sequence). The CDR3 has 13 residues. Trimming removed 5 bases at V and 2 bases at J, with 9 bases between. This CDR3 is CASSPWANTEAFF. DNA for the CDR3: TGTGCCAGCAGCCCCTGGGCTAACACTGAAGCTTTCTTT.

The V call is TRBV18, the J call TRBJ1-1, with D tentatively TRBD1 (5 bases). V lost 2 bases and J lost 5, with 18 bases in between. The CDR3 length is 16 residues. Per germline, CDR1 KGHSH and CDR2 LQKENI. In DNA form, the CDR3 reads TGTGCCAGCTCACCAATTTCGAAGGGGCAGTTGACTGAAGCTTTCTTT. It encodes CASSPISKGQLTEAFF.

This clonotype has just a few counts. The V gene is TRBV7-3, the J gene TRBJ2-5; 8 bases are a match to TRBD2. The length of the CDR3 is 17 residues. Germline loops: CDR1 SGHTA, CDR2 FQGTGA. V was clipped by 1 base and J by 1 base; unmatched bases: 8. The CDR3 reads CASSLIGTRSLQETQYF. In DNA, the CDR3 is TGTGCCAGCAGCTTAATCGGGACTAGGAGTCTCCAAGAGACCCAGTACTTC. Based on the CDR3 plus reference TRBV7-3 and TRBJ2-5, the full variable domain is GAGVSQTPSNKVTEKGKYVELRCDPISGHTALYWYRQSLGQGPEFLIYFQGTGAADDSGLPNDRFFAVRPEGSVSTLKIQRTERGDSAVYLCASSLIGTRSLQETQYFGPGTRLLVL.

This clonotype was picked up a small number of times. The J gene is TRBJ2-1, the V gene TRBV7-2, with D possibly TRBD2 on 6 matching bases. V was trimmed by 3 bases and J by 1 base, leaving 10 bases between them. The germline gives CDR1 SGHTA, CDR2 FQGNSA. The CDR3 extends over 15 amino acids. In nucleotides, the CDR3 is TGTGCCAGCAGCTTCGCGGGATGGTCCTACAATGAGCAGTTCTTC. This encodes CASSFAGWSYNEQFF.

The CDR3 reads CASMSGGAGETQYF. The CDR3 DNA reads TGTGCCAGCATGAGTGGGGGGGCCGGAGAGACCCAGTACTTC. This chain connects TRBV28 to TRBJ2-5, with D possibly matching TRBD2 (7 bases). The CDR3 consists of 14 residues. Germline CDR1 and CDR2: MDHEN and SYDVKM. V lost 7 bases and J 4 bases, leaving 16 bases between the germline ends.

This clonotype occurred many times. This rearrangement joins TRBV4-1 to TRBJ1-3; D is unresolved. The CDR3 runs 15 residues. CDR1 is MGHRA and CDR2 is YSYEKL in the germline V gene. Trimming took off 1 base at V and 3 bases at J, with 10 bases between the two ends. The CDR3 protein is CASSQGDRDGNTIYF. For the CDR3, the DNA is TGCGCCAGCAGCCAAGGGGATAGGGATGGAAACACCATATATTTT.

This chain uses TRBV2 with TRBJ1-4; D is undetermined. The germline V and J ends were trimmed by 9 bases and 6 bases, with 14 bases remaining between them. The germline V gene has CDR1 SNHLY and CDR2 FYNNEI. The CDR3 is made up of 13 amino acids. The CDR3 coding sequence is TGTGCCAGTAAGGCAGGACGAGATGAAAAACTGTTTTTT. Its translation: CASKAGRDEKLFF.

This clonotype was seen a handful of times. The chain employs TRBV11-2 and TRBJ2-2, with 7 bases lining up with TRBD1. V was clipped by 4 bases and J by 5 bases; unmatched bases: 13. This CDR3 has 17 amino acids. Looked up from germline, CDR1 is SGHAT and CDR2 is FQNNGV. CDR3 bases: TGTGCCAGCAGCTACCCCCCGGGACAGCCTGGGACCGGGGAGCTGTTTTTT. It codes for CASSYPPGQPGTGELFF.

This clonotype turned up a few times. The rearrangement joins TRBV12-3 or TRBV12-4 to TRBJ2-2, with D maybe TRBD1 (5 bases). The V and J ends lost 5 bases and 0 bases respectively, with 10 bases between them. This CDR3 is built from 15 residues. CDR3 sequence (DNA): TGTGCCAGCAGTCCGAGCAGGGCGAACACCGGGGAGCTGTTTTTT. Protein: CASSPSRANTGELFF.

This chain connects TRBV5-1 to TRBJ1-2; D is ambiguous. The CDR3 is 13 amino acids. Germline CDR1 reads SGHRS; CDR2 reads YFSETQ. Between the trimmed V and J ends, which lost 0 bases and 3 bases, there was a span of 6 bases. DNA for the CDR3: TGCGCCAGCAGCTTGGACAGTTACTATGGCTACACCTTC. This codes for CASSLDSYYGYTF.

This chain connects TRBV4-2 to TRBJ2-1, with D hard to call. V shed 11 bases and J shed 8 bases, with 13 bases lying between them. The germline CDR1 and CDR2 sequences are LGHNA and YNFKEQ. The CDR3 contains 11 residues. In DNA, the CDR3 is TGTGCCTTCGGCTCCCTCGATGAGCAGTTCTTC. It is translated as CAFGSLDEQFF.